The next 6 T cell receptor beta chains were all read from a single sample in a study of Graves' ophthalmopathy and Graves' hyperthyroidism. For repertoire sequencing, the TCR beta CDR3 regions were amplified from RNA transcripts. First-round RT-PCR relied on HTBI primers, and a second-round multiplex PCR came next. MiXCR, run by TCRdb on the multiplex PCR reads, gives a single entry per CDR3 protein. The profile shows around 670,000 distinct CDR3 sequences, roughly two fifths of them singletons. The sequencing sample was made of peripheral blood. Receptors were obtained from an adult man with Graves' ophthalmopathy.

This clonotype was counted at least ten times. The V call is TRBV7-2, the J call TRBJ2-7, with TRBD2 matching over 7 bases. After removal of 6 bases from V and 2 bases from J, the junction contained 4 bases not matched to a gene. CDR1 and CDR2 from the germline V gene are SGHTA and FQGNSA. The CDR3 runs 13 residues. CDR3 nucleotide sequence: TGTGCCAGCAGTTCTGGACTAGCCTACGAGCAGTACTTC. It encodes CASSSGLAYEQYF. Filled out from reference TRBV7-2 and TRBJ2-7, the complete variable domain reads GAGVSQSPSNKVTEKGKDVELRCDPISGHTALYWYRQSLGQGLEFLIYFQGNSAPDKSGLPSDRFSAERTGGSVSTLTIQRTQQEDSAVYLCASSSGLAYEQYFGPGTRLTVT.

CDR3 protein: CASSVGQPNQPQHF. CDR3 DNA: TGTGCCAGCAGCGTGGGACAGCCCAATCAGCCCCAGCATTTT. The chain combines TRBV9 with TRBJ1-5; 7 bases map to TRBD1. Trimming removed 2 bases from V and 3 bases from J; junction bases left unmatched: 2. Germline loops: CDR1 SGDLS, CDR2 YYNGEE. The CDR3 contains 14 residues.

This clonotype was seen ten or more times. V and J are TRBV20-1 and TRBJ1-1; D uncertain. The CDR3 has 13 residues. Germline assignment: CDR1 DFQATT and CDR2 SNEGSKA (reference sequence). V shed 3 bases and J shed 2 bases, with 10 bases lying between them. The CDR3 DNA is TGCAGTGCTAGTCCCGAAACCAACACTGAAGCTTTCTTT. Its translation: CSASPETNTEAFF.

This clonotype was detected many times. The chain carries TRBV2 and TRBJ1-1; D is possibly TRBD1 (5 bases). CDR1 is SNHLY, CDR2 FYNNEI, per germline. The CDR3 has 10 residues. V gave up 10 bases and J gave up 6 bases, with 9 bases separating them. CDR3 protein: CATRGAEAFF. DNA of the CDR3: TGTGCCACCCGGGGGGCTGAAGCTTTCTTT.

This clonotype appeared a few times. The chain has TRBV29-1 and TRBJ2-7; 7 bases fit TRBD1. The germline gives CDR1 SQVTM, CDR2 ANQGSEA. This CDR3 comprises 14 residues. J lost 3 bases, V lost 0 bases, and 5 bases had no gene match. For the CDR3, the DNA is TGCAGCGTTGAAGAAGGGGGCCGCGTCTACGAGCAGTACTTC. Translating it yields CSVEEGGRVYEQYF.

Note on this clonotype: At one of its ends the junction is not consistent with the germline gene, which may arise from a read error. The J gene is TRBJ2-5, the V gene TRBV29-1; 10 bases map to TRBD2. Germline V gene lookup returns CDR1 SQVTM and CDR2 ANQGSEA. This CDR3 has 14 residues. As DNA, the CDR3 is TGCAGCGTGGAAGCGGGAGGGAATATGGAGACCCAGTACTTC. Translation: CSVEAGGNMETQYF.